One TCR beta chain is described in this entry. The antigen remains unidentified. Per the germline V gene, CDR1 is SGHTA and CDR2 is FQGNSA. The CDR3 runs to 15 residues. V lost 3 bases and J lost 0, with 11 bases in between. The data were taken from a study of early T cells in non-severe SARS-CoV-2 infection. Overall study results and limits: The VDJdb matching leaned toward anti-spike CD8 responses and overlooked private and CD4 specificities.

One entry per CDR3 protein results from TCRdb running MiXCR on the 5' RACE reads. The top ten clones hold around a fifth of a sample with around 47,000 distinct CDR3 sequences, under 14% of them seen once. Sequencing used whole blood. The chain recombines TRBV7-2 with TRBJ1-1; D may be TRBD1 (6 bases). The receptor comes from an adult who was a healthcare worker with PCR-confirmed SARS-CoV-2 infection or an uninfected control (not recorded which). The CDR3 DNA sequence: TGTGCCAGCAGCTTCACAGGGTTCATGAACACTGAAGCTTTCTTT. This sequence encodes CASSFTGFMNTEAFF.